This TCR beta chain was recorded in a study of shared clonotypes between healthy human individuals. At a deep level, the assay was run. Original processing notes: Filtering differed for immunoSEQ, which gave only junction sequences without quality scores. Method: immunoSEQ multiplex PCR; TCRdb's copy keeps in-frame clones and lacks some. V, J and clone size are those of that table, while D and trimming were read from the DNA. The sample shows about 590,000 clones, nearly 97% of them seen only once. Study-level results: Investigators expected sequencing depth to affect clonotype sharing among donors.

Notes on this clone: Its target is not known.

Trimming stripped 2 bases from V and 0 bases from J, with 11 bases between. Germline V gene lookup returns CDR1 SEHNR and CDR2 FQNEAQ (reference sequence). The CDR3 has 15 amino acids. Naive CD8 cells lacked CD45RO, underwent positive selection for CCR7 and left out terminally differentiated effector memory CD45RA+ cells. The donors, healthy adults who were HIV-negative, had experienced no recent acute infections or vaccinations. The chain couples TRBV7-9 to TRBJ2-7; D is unresolved. The clonotype originates from a woman in her 30s in good health. The sequencing input was naive CD8+ T cells sorted from blood. CDR3 in amino acids: CASSLSGVSSYEQYF. The CDR3 DNA follows: TGTGCCAGCAGCTTATCTGGGGTGAGCTCCTACGAGCAGTACTTC.